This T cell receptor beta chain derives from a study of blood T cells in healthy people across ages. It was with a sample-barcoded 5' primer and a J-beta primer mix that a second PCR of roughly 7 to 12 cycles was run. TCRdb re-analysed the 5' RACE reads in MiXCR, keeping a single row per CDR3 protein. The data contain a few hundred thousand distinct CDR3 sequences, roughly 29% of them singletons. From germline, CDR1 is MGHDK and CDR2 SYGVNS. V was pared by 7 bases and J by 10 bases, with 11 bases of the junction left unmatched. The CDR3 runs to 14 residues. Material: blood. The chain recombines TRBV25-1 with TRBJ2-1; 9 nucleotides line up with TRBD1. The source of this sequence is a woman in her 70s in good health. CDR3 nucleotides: TGTGCCAGCATCCCCGGGACAGGGTCCGGGGAGCAGTTCTTC. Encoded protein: CASIPGTGSGEQFF.